The 9 T cell receptor beta chains below all came from one sample that was sequenced in a study of T cell responses to AZD1222 COVID-19 vaccine. TCRdb's table, derived via immunoSEQ multiplex PCR, lists solely in-frame clones and lacks some. This table holds about 140,000 clones, 90% to 95% found once. Here the sequenced sample was peripheral blood, taken on day 0 of AZD1222 vaccination. The receptor source for this set is an adult in good health.

J is TRBJ1-3 and V is TRBV28; no clear D gene. The CDR3 consists of 15 residues. V lost 6 bases and J lost 4, with 16 bases in between. Per the germline V gene, CDR1 is MDHEN and CDR2 is SYDVKM. CDR3 sequence: CASSLRNPLGNTIYF. CDR3 nucleotides: TGTGCCAGCAGCCTCCGGAATCCCTTAGGAAACACCATATATTTT.

The chain links TRBV3-1 (or the pseudogene TRBV3-2) to TRBJ1-6, with D possibly being TRBD1 (6 bases). Germline values: CDR1 LGHDT, CDR2 YNNKEL (reference sequence). The CDR3 is made up of 15 amino acids. V gave up 5 bases and J gave up 7 bases, with 15 bases separating them. In nucleotides, the CDR3 is TGTGCCAGCAGCTCCCACGGGCAGGGGAATTCACCCCTCCACTTT. It encodes CASSSHGQGNSPLHF.

The genes are TRBV11-2 and TRBJ2-5, with 8 bases matching TRBD1. Germline CDR1 SGHAT, CDR2 FQNNGV. This CDR3 has 18 residues. With V trimmed by 0 bases and J by 3 bases, 12 bases remained unmatched. CDR3 loop: CASSLDLGWTGRKETQYF. CDR3 in DNA: TGTGCCAGCAGCTTAGATCTAGGGTGGACAGGGAGGAAAGAGACCCAGTACTTC.

The rearrangement uses TRBV10-2 and TRBJ1-1, with 7 bases that match TRBD1. The germline V gene encodes CDR1 WSHSY and CDR2 SAAADI. V lost 10 bases to trimming and J lost 6 bases; unmatched junction nucleotides: 8. The CDR3 covers 12 residues. The CDR3 region has the DNA TGCGCCACTACTCTCAGGGGGGCTGAAGCTTTCTTT. This translates into CATTLRGAEAFF.

The gene calls are TRBV19 and TRBJ1-5, with D perhaps TRBD1 (5 bases). Trimming removed 6 bases from V and 2 bases from J, with 20 bases in between. The CDR3 is 17 residues long. Germline V gene lookup returns CDR1 LNHDA and CDR2 SQIVND (reference sequence). CDR3: CASSDPLRGERNQPQHF. The CDR3 coding sequence is TGTGCCAGTAGCGACCCCTTGAGAGGGGAGCGCAATCAGCCCCAGCATTTT.

This rearrangement joins TRBV7-9 to TRBJ1-4; D is perhaps TRBD1 (6 bases). Germline loops: CDR1 SEHNR, CDR2 FQNEAQ (reference sequence). Between the trimmed V and J ends, which lost 4 bases and 8 bases, there was a span of 20 bases. The CDR3 has 16 residues. The CDR3: CASSSGRLGGEEKLFF. The CDR3 DNA reads TGTGCCAGCAGCTCTGGAAGGCTGGGGGGCGAGGAAAAACTGTTTTTT.

V gene TRBV23-1 combines with J gene TRBJ2-1; D ambiguous. TRBV23-1 is given ORF status, its function remaining uncertain. The V gene lost 8 bases and the J gene lost 2 bases, with 19 bases spanning the gap. CDR3 length: 16 amino acids. In nucleotides, the CDR3 is TGCGCCAGCCAGTCGGTACTTTGCCTAACCTACAATGAGCAGTTCTTC. Translating it yields CASQSVLCLTYNEQFF.

This chain connects TRBV7-3 to TRBJ2-5; D call uncertain. The CDR3 is made up of 13 amino acids. The germline CDR1 and CDR2 sequences are SGHTA and FQGTGA. Trimming cost V 2 bases and J 3 bases, with 7 bases left between them. The CDR3 region is CASSLSLKETQYF. The CDR3 bases are TGTGCCAGCAGCTTATCTTTAAAAGAGACCCAGTACTTC.

The rearrangement joins TRBV5-1 to TRBJ2-7; no reliable D call. CDR3 length equals 14 residues. The germline V gene encodes CDR1 SGHRS and CDR2 YFSETQ. Trimming shortened V by 0 bases and J by 2 bases, and 9 bases separated the two germline ends. The CDR3 reads CASSLASVTYEQYF. DNA of the CDR3: TGCGCCAGCAGCTTGGCTTCGGTGACCTACGAGCAGTACTTC.